This TCR beta chain was captured in a study of identical twins. Study conclusions and caveats: Among monozygotic twins, out-of-frame TCR alpha sharing exceeded what models predicted.

V shed 7 bases and J 3 bases; nucleotides not matched to a gene: 3. This CDR3 comprises 13 residues. TCRdb recomputed calls from the 5' RACE reads with MiXCR, one row per CDR3 protein. The top ten clones hold about 1.5% of a sample with about 920,000 distinct CDR3 sequences, roughly an eighth of them seen once. As regards this clonotype: What it binds is not known.

Another study also made use of these data, one on yellow fever vaccine responses in identical twins. That report notes: Reportedly, the T cell response mounted by twins to vaccine seemed partly convergent, partly personalized.

The sequence was obtained from a young woman in good health. Material: PBMCs. This rearrangement joins TRBV12-3 or TRBV12-4 to TRBJ1-1; 9 bases match TRBD1. The CDR3 nucleotides are TGTGCCAGCAAAAGGGACAGGGACACTGAAGCTTTCTTT. Its translation is CASKRDRDTEAFF.